This entry features one TCR beta chain sequence. Its specificity is not known. Using its own MiXCR run on the 5' RACE reads, TCRdb lists one record per CDR3 protein. The sample holds about 210,000 distinct CDR3 sequences, around 6.6% seen once. The record originates from a study of CD8 T cells in ankylosing spondylitis. General study findings and limits: Blood from ankylosing spondylitis patients appeared to carry a characteristic roughly eight-variant TCR beta motif.

CDR3 size: 18 residues. The germline CDR1 and CDR2 sequences are MNHEY and SVGEGT. Between the trimmed V and J ends, which lost 7 bases and 7 bases, there was a span of 29 bases. Sequences were obtained from blood, either unsorted or a sorted T cell fraction (not recorded which). This clonotype originated in a male donor with ankylosing spondylitis. The chain employs TRBV6-2 or TRBV6-3 and TRBJ2-1, with D perhaps given as TRBD1 or TRBD2 (5 bases each). The CDR3 here is CASTPGLRGHTQWNEQFF. For the CDR3, the DNA is TGTGCCAGCACCCCCGGATTGAGGGGCCATACCCAGTGGAATGAGCAGTTCTTC.